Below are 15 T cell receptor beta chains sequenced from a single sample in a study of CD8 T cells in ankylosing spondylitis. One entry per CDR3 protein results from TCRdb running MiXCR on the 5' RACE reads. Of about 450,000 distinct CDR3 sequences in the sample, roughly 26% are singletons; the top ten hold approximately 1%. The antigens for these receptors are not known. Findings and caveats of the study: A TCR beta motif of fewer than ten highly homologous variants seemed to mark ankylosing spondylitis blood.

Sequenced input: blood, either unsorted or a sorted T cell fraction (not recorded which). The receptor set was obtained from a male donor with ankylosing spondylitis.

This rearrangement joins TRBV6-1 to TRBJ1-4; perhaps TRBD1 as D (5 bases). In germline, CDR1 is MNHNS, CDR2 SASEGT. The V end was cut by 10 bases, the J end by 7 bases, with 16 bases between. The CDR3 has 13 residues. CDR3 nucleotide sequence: TGTGCCATCGCTTCAGGGTTTGGTGAAAAACTGTTTTTT. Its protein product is CAIASGFGEKLFF.

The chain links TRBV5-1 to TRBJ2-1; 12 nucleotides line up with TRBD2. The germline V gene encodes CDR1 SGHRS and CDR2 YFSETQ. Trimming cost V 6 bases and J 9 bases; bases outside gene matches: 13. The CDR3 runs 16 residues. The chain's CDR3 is CASTSRLAGGPGEQFF. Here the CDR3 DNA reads TGCGCCAGCACCTCGAGGCTAGCGGGAGGGCCAGGTGAGCAGTTCTTC.

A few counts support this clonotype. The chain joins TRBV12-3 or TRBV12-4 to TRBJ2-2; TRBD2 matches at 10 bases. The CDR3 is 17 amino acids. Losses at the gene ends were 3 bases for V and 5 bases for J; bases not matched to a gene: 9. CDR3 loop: CASSFPGLAAGTGELFF. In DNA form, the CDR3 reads TGTGCCAGCAGTTTCCCTGGACTAGCGGCTGGAACCGGGGAGCTGTTTTTT.

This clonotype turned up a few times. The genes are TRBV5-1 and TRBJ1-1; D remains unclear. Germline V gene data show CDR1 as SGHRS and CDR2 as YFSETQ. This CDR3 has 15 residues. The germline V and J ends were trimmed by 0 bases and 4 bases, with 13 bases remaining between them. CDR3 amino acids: CASSLVGGGGTEAFF. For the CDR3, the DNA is TGCGCCAGCAGCTTGGTGGGAGGCGGTGGCACTGAAGCTTTCTTT.

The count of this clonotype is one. The chain's CDR3 is CASKANPLYGEQYF. The CDR3, as DNA: TGCGCCAGCAAGGCCAACCCCCTCTACGGCGAGCAGTACTTC. The V gene is TRBV10-1, the J gene TRBJ2-7; D unclear. In germline, CDR1 is WNHNN, CDR2 SYGVQD (reference sequence). This CDR3 has 14 residues. V lost 7 bases to trimming and J lost 6 bases, with 19 bases between them.

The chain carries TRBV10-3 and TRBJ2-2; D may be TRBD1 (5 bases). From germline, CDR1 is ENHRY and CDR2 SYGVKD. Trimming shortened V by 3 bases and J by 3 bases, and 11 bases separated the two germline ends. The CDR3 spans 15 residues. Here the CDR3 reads CAISDQGPDTGELFF. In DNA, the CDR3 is TGTGCCATCAGTGACCAGGGCCCGGACACCGGGGAGCTGTTTTTT.

CDR3 protein: CASSLGQVREQFF. For the CDR3, the DNA is TGTGCCAGCAGCTTGGGACAGGTTCGTGAGCAGTTCTTC. The rearrangement links TRBV5-6 to TRBJ2-1, with D perhaps matching TRBD1 (6 bases). The CDR3 covers 13 residues. CDR1 is SGHDT and CDR2 is YYEEEE in the germline V gene. With 0 bases removed from V and 9 bases from J, the gap between germline ends came to 10 bases.

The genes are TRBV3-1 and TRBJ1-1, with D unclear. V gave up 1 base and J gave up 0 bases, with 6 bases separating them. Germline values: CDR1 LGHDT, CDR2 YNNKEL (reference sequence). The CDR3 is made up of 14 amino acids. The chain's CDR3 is CASSQVSLNTEAFF. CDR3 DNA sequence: TGTGCCAGCAGCCAAGTGTCGTTGAACACTGAAGCTTTCTTT.

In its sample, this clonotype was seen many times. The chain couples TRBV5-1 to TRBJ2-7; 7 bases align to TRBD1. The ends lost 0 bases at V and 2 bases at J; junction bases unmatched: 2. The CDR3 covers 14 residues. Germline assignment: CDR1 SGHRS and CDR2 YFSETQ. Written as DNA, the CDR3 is TGCGCCAGCAGCTTGGGACAGGGCCCCTACGAGCAGTACTTC. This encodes CASSLGQGPYEQYF.

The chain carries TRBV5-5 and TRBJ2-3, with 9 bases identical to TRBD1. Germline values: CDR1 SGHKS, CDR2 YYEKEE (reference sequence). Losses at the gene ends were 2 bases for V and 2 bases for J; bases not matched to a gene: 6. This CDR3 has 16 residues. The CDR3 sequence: CASSFRTGDSTDTQYF. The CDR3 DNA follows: TGTGCCAGCAGCTTTCGGACAGGGGATTCCACAGATACGCAGTATTTT.

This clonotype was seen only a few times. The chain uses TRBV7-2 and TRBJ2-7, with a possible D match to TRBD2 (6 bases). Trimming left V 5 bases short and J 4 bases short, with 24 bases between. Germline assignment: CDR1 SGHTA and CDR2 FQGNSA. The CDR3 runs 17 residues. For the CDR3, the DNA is TGTGCCAGCAGCAGCCGCCATGGCGGGACGGATCTGTACGAGCAGTACTTC. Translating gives CASSSRHGGTDLYEQYF.

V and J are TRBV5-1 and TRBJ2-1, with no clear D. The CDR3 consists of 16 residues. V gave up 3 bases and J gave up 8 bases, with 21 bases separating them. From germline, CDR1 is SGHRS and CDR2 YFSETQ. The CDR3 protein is CASSSRGVHGEDEQFF. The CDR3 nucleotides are TGCGCCAGCAGCTCCCGTGGGGTCCATGGAGAGGATGAGCAGTTCTTC.

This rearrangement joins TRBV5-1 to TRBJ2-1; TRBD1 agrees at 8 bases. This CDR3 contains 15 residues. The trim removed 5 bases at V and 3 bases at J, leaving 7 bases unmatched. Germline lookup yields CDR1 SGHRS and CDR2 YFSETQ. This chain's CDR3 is CASRPWTGSYNEQFF. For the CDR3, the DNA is TGCGCCAGCAGACCTTGGACAGGGAGCTACAATGAGCAGTTCTTC.

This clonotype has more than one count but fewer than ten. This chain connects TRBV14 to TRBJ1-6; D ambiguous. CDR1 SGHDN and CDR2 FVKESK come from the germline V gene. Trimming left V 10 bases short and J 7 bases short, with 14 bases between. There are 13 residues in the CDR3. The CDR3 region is CATPVGANSPLHF. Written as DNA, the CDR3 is TGTGCCACCCCAGTGGGAGCCAATTCACCCCTCCACTTT.

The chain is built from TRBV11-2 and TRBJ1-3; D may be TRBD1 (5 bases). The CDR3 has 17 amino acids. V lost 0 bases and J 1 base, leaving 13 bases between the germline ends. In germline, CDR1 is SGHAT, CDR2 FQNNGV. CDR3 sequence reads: CASSLDRPGRSGNTIYF. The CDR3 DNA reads TGTGCCAGCAGCTTAGACAGGCCAGGGAGATCTGGAAACACCATATATTTT.